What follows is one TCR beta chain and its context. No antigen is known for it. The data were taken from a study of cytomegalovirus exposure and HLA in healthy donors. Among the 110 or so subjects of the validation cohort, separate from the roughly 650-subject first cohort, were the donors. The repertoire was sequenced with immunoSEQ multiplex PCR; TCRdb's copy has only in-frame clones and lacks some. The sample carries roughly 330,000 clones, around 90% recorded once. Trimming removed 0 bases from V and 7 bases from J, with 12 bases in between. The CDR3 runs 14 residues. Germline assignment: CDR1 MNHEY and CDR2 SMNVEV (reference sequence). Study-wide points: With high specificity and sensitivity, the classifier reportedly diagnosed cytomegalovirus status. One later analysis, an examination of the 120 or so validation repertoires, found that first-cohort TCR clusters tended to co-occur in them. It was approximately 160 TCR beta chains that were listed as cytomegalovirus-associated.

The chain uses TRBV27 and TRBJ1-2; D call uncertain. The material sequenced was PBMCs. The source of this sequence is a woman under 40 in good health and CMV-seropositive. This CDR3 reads CASSLSPFAGGYTF. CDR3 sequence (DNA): TGTGCCAGCAGTTTATCCCCCTTTGCGGGTGGCTACACCTTC.